Listed here are 31 T cell receptor beta chains from one sample, sequenced in a study of T cells in Graves' hyperthyroidism and ophthalmopathy. Regions amplified from RNA transcripts were the TCR beta CDR3 regions. A set of HTBI primers served as the primers for a first-round RT-PCR of the TCR CDR3. MiXCR was run by TCRdb on the multiplex PCR reads, yielding one entry per CDR3 protein. Among around 300,000 distinct CDR3 sequences listed, around 20% were seen once. Sequenced: blood. Source of these receptors: a man aged 30-40 years with Graves' ophthalmopathy.

This clonotype has more than one count but fewer than ten. This chain uses TRBV24-1 with TRBJ1-5; the D gene is possibly TRBD1 (5 bases). Trimming removed 2 bases at V and 0 bases at J, with 13 bases between. The germline V gene has CDR1 KGHDR and CDR2 SFDVKD. The CDR3 runs 17 residues. DNA for the CDR3: TGTGCCACCAGTGATTCGCAAAGGGGAGATAGCAATCAGCCCCAGCATTTT. It yields the protein CATSDSQRGDSNQPQHF.

This clonotype was seen more than once but under ten times. This rearrangement joins TRBV28 to TRBJ2-7; perhaps TRBD1 as D (5 bases). Trimming left V 6 bases short and J 0 bases short, with 12 bases between. Germline CDR1 is MDHEN and CDR2 is SYDVKM. There are 14 residues in the CDR3. The CDR3 region has the DNA TGTGCCAGCAGGAGAGCAGGGCTCTCCTACGAGCAGTACTTC. This gives the protein CASRRAGLSYEQYF. Combining the CDR3 with reference TRBV28 and TRBJ2-7 gives the whole variable domain DVKVTQSSRYLVKRTGEKVFLECVQDMDHENMFWYRQDPGLGLRLIYFSYDVKMKEKGDIPEGYSVSREKKERFSLILESASTNQTSMYLCASRRAGLSYEQYFGPGTRLTVT.

This clonotype was counted at least ten times. The V and J genes are TRBV7-2 and TRBJ2-7, with 8 bases identical to TRBD2. Trimming at V came to 3 bases and at J to 4 bases, leaving 5 bases not matched to a gene. CDR1 and CDR2 from the germline V gene are SGHTA and FQGNSA. The CDR3 extends over 14 amino acids. The CDR3 DNA reads as TGTGCCAGCAGCTTCGGGAGGGCGCAGTACGAGCAGTACTTC. Translated: CASSFGRAQYEQYF.

The rearrangement links TRBV27 to TRBJ2-7; tentatively, D is TRBD2 (6 bases). The CDR3 has 13 amino acids. V lost 2 bases, J lost 6 bases, and 11 bases lay in between. Germline V lookup: CDR1 MNHEY, CDR2 SMNVEV (reference sequence). CDR3 protein: CASSLLDGSEQYF. The CDR3, as DNA: TGTGCCAGCAGTTTACTGGACGGGAGCGAGCAGTACTTC.

As concerns this clonotype: Given a much more abundant clone one base away, this may be a read error. The V gene is TRBV6-1, the J gene TRBJ2-7, with 8 bases matching TRBD2. This CDR3 comprises 14 residues. CDR1 MNHNS and CDR2 SASEGT come from the germline V gene. J gave up 4 bases and V 6 bases, and 8 bases lay outside the gene matches. CDR3 protein: CASSRGLVAYEQYF. The CDR3 DNA follows: TGTGCCAGCAGCAGGGGACTAGTGGCATACGAGCAGTACTTC.

This clonotype came up many times. The V call is TRBV20-1, the J call TRBJ2-7; perhaps D is TRBD1 or TRBD2 (6 bases each). Germline CDR1 reads DFQATT; CDR2 reads SNEGSKA (reference sequence). This CDR3 has 13 residues. V was clipped by 3 bases and J by 0 bases, with 9 bases between them. CDR3 in DNA: TGCAGTGCTAGCCGGGGGCACTCCTACGAGCAGTACTTC. This encodes CSASRGHSYEQYF.

The rearrangement uses TRBV6-1 and TRBJ2-7; weak D call: TRBD2 (6 bases). Germline CDR1 is MNHNS and CDR2 is SASEGT. The CDR3 has 11 amino acids. Trimming shortened V by 7 bases and J by 3 bases, and 7 bases separated the two germline ends. CDR3 coding DNA: TGTGCCAGCACGGACTACTACGAGCAGTACTTC. Protein product: CASTDYYEQYF.

This clonotype was counted a few times. The chain has TRBV28 and TRBJ1-2; TRBD1 matches at 8 bases. Germline loops: CDR1 MDHEN, CDR2 SYDVKM. The CDR3 is 17 residues long. Trimming at V came to 4 bases and at J to 1 base, leaving 11 bases not matched to a gene. CDR3 loop: CASSSSSGGEGNYGYTF. As DNA, the CDR3 is TGTGCCAGCAGTTCGTCTTCAGGGGGCGAGGGTAACTATGGCTACACCTTC.

This clonotype has at least ten counts. This rearrangement joins TRBV30 to TRBJ2-3; a weak D match, TRBD2 (5 bases). The V gene's germline CDR1 is GTSNPN and CDR2 SVGIG (reference sequence). The CDR3 is 15 amino acids. V gave up 1 base and J gave up 0 bases, with 11 bases separating them. The CDR3 loop is CAWSEMRRSTDTQYF. As DNA, the CDR3 is TGTGCCTGGAGTGAGATGCGGAGGAGCACAGATACGCAGTATTTT.

V usage is TRBV5-1 and J usage is TRBJ2-1, with TRBD2 matching over 12 bases. Trimming cost V 7 bases and J 0 bases; bases outside gene matches: 11. Germline-derived CDR1 and CDR2 are SGHRS and YFSETQ. This CDR3 has 18 residues. The CDR3 sequence: CASWTGTSGLSSYNEQFF. CDR3 sequence (DNA): TGCGCCAGCTGGACCGGGACTAGCGGGCTAAGCTCCTACAATGAGCAGTTCTTC.

The V gene is TRBV27, the J gene TRBJ2-1, with D perhaps TRBD2 (6 bases). Trimming removed 4 bases at V and 10 bases at J, with 23 bases between. CDR3 length equals 16 residues. CDR1 and CDR2 (germline): MNHEY, SMNVEV (reference sequence). The DNA for the CDR3 is TGTGCCAGCAGTTACTTCACAAGAGGAGGGGCACGAGAGCAGTTCTTC. The encoded protein is CASSYFTRGGAREQFF.

This clonotype appeared many times. The V gene is TRBV2, the J gene TRBJ2-2, with D unresolved. With 6 bases removed from V and 3 bases from J, the gap between germline ends came to 11 bases. The germline gives CDR1 SNHLY, CDR2 FYNNEI. This CDR3 comprises 14 residues. This CDR3 reads CASRRTTDTGELFF. The CDR3 DNA is TGTGCCAGCAGGAGGACCACGGACACCGGGGAGCTGTTTTTT.

Details on this clonotype: This may be a read error: a much more frequent sequence differs by one nucleotide. The chain is built from TRBV9 and TRBJ1-3, with 11 bases that match TRBD1. Germline CDR1 SGDLS, CDR2 YYNGEE. V gave up 6 bases and J gave up 4 bases; unmatched junction bases: 9. CDR3 length equals 16 residues. The CDR3 is CASNEGQGAIGNTIYF. The CDR3 bases are TGTGCCAGCAACGAAGGACAGGGGGCGATAGGAAACACCATATATTTT.

Here the CDR3 reads CASSVGAGTKNIQYF. The CDR3, as DNA: TGTGCCAGCAGCGTAGGGGCCGGGACCAAAAACATTCAGTACTTC. The rearrangement links TRBV9 to TRBJ2-4; tentatively, D is TRBD2 (5 bases). The V gene's germline CDR1 is SGDLS and CDR2 YYNGEE. V gave up 0 bases and J gave up 2 bases, with 9 bases separating them. CDR3 length equals 15 residues.

V gene TRBV10-3 combines with J gene TRBJ2-1, with TRBD1 matching over 10 bases. This CDR3 is built from 15 residues. Germline trimming cut 10 bases from V and 6 bases from J; bases unmatched to any gene: 12. Germline V gene data show CDR1 as ENHRY and CDR2 as SYGVKD. In DNA, the CDR3 is TGTGCCACCAAACCGGACAGGGGGGCCCCCAATGAGCAGTTCTTC. Translating gives CATKPDRGAPNEQFF.

In its sample, this clonotype was seen once. This chain's CDR3 is CSARPLAGVGYEQFF. DNA of the CDR3: TGCAGTGCTAGACCCCTAGCGGGAGTTGGTTATGAGCAGTTCTTC. This chain links TRBV20-1 with TRBJ2-1, with 10 bases that match TRBD2. The CDR3 runs to 15 residues. Trimming cost V 2 bases and J 8 bases; bases outside gene matches: 9. CDR1 and CDR2 (germline): DFQATT, SNEGSKA (reference sequence).

On this clonotype itself: A read error may account for a junction end that differs from germline. The genes are TRBV18 and TRBJ2-2; 12 bases fit TRBD2. The CDR3 runs to 15 residues. Germline V gene data show CDR1 as KGHSH and CDR2 as LQKENI. CDR3 residues: CVSSSLAGGSGELFF. In DNA, the CDR3 is TGTGTCAGCTCATCACTAGCGGGAGGCTCCGGGGAGCTGTTTTTT. The whole variable domain, remainder taken from reference TRBV18 and TRBJ2-2, is NAGVMQNPRHLVRRRGQEARLRCSPMKGHSHVYWYRQLPEEGLKFMVYLQKENIIDESGMPKERFSAEFPKEGPSILRIQQVVRGDSAAYFCVSSSLAGGSGELFFGEGSRLTVL.

The chain couples TRBV7-2 to TRBJ1-4; D unclear. V was shortened by 2 bases and J by 7 bases, with 14 bases between the two germline ends. Per the germline V gene, CDR1 is SGHTA and CDR2 is FQGNSA. The CDR3 runs 15 residues. CDR3 in amino acids: CASSLRYAKSEKLFF. CDR3 DNA sequence: TGTGCCAGCAGCTTACGGTATGCCAAAAGTGAAAAACTGTTTTTT.

The V call is TRBV29-1, the J call TRBJ2-6, with D tentatively TRBD1 (6 bases). CDR1 SQVTM and CDR2 ANQGSEA come from the germline V gene. The V end was cut by 0 bases, the J end by 2 bases, with 11 bases between. The CDR3 loop spans 16 amino acids. The CDR3 DNA reads as TGCAGCGTTGAAGAAAACAGGGAACCTGGGGCCAACGTCCTGACTTTC. It specifies CSVEENREPGANVLTF.

This clonotype was counted only a few times. The V and J genes are TRBV18 and TRBJ2-2, with unresolved D. Germline CDR1 KGHSH, CDR2 LQKENI. Trimming stripped 2 bases from V and 6 bases from J, with 13 bases between. The CDR3 has 15 amino acids. CDR3 bases: TGTGCCAGCTCACCATCGGAAGCGCACGCCGGGGAGCTGTTTTTT. Amino acids: CASSPSEAHAGELFF. The full variable domain, with the rest looked up from reference TRBV18 and TRBJ2-2, is NAGVMQNPRHLVRRRGQEARLRCSPMKGHSHVYWYRQLPEEGLKFMVYLQKENIIDESGMPKERFSAEFPKEGPSILRIQQVVRGDSAAYFCASSPSEAHAGELFFGEGSRLTVL.

The chain has TRBV7-9 and TRBJ1-6, with D perhaps TRBD1 (5 bases). From germline, CDR1 is SEHNR and CDR2 FQNEAQ (reference sequence). CDR3 length: 16 amino acids. Trimming cost V 1 base and J 9 bases, with 16 bases left between them. Here the CDR3 reads CASSLGTGGSASPLHF. CDR3 DNA sequence: TGTGCCAGCAGCTTAGGGACCGGGGGGTCGGCTTCACCCCTCCACTTT.

This clonotype was seen repeatedly, ten times or more. The rearrangement uses TRBV2 and TRBJ2-1; TRBD1 or TRBD2 may be the D gene (5 bases each). The CDR3 sequence is 13 residues long. V was cut by 6 bases and J by 9 bases, with 15 bases left in between. Germline V CDR1 and CDR2: SNHLY, FYNNEI. The CDR3: CASRVTGTREQFF. The CDR3 nucleotides are TGTGCCAGCAGAGTAACGGGGACCCGTGAGCAGTTCTTC.

Notes on this clonotype: This may be a read error: a much more frequent sequence differs by one nucleotide. This chain uses TRBV20-1 with TRBJ2-1, with TRBD2 matching 7 bases. CDR1 is DFQATT, CDR2 SNEGSKA, per germline (reference sequence). The length of the CDR3 is 12 residues. Trimming removed 1 base from V and 7 bases from J; junction bases left unmatched: 1. CDR3 protein: CSARVRENEQFF. CDR3 sequence (DNA): TGCAGTGCTAGAGTGCGGGAGAATGAGCAGTTCTTC.

Ten or more counts support this clonotype. V gene TRBV3-1 combines with J gene TRBJ1-1; D ambiguous. Germline V gives CDR1 LGHDT, CDR2 YNNKEL (reference sequence). The V end was cut by 4 bases, the J end by 7 bases, with 7 bases between. The CDR3 totals 11 residues. This CDR3 reads CASSRGSEAFF. CDR3 in DNA: TGTGCCAGCAGCCGTGGCAGTGAAGCTTTCTTT.

In this sample, this clonotype turned up a few times. This sequence joins TRBV19 and TRBJ1-1; D uncertain. The CDR3 covers 15 residues. CDR1 is LNHDA, CDR2 SQIVND, per germline (reference sequence). V lost 5 bases to trimming and J lost 3 bases, with 16 bases between them. The CDR3, as DNA: TGTGCCAGTAGTCCGGTCCCCCACTGGGACACTGAAGCTTTCTTT. This gives the protein CASSPVPHWDTEAFF.

This clonotype was counted at least ten times. The chain uses TRBV5-1 and TRBJ2-7; TRBD1 or TRBD2 may be the D gene (5 bases each). Germline V gene lookup returns CDR1 SGHRS and CDR2 YFSETQ. CDR3 size: 14 residues. Trimming removed 6 bases at V and 6 bases at J, with 19 bases between. The CDR3 loop reads CASNREGDGVEQYF. The DNA of the CDR3 is TGCGCCAGCAATCGGGAAGGGGATGGGGTCGAGCAGTACTTC.

This clonotype was detected a few times. The chain uses TRBV5-6 and TRBJ1-2; tentatively, D is TRBD1 (5 bases). The CDR3 totals 13 residues. Germline CDR1 is SGHDT and CDR2 is YYEEEE. Trimming removed 4 bases from V and 13 bases from J, with 20 bases in between. The CDR3 here is CASSRSGLRSVTF. Written as DNA, the CDR3 is TGTGCCAGCAGCCGTTCGGGACTGCGCAGCGTCACCTTC. The full variable domain, rest sourced from reference TRBV5-6 and TRBJ1-2, is DAGVTQSPTHLIKTRGQQVTLRCSPKSGHDTVSWYQQALGQGPQFIFQYYEEEERQRGNFPDRFSGHQFPNYSSELNVNALLLGDSALYLCASSRSGLRSVTFGSGTRLTVV.

There are many counts of this clonotype. The chain links TRBV11-3 to TRBJ1-1; D is ambiguous. The germline V gene has CDR1 SGHNT and CDR2 YENEEA. V lost 2 bases to trimming and J lost 1 base, with 8 bases between them. There are 14 residues in the CDR3. Written as DNA, the CDR3 is TGTGCCAGCAGCTTACGAACACCGAACACTGAAGCTTTCTTT. Translating it yields CASSLRTPNTEAFF.

This clonotype appeared a few times. The CDR3 sequence is CASISIRATGELFF. DNA of the CDR3: TGTGCCAGCATAAGTATAAGGGCCACCGGGGAGCTGTTTTTT. The chain couples TRBV6-2 or TRBV6-3 to TRBJ2-2; D unclear. The CDR3 contains 14 residues. Germline CDR1 MNHEY, CDR2 SVGEGT. Trimming cost V 7 bases and J 4 bases, with 13 bases left between them.

The CDR3 spells CASSHPDRGLPEAFF. CDR3 bases: TGTGCCAGCAGTCATCCCGACAGGGGGCTCCCTGAAGCTTTCTTT. This rearrangement joins TRBV7-9 to TRBJ1-1; 10 bases are shared with TRBD1. The junction had 10 bases not matched to a gene; V was cut back by 6 bases and J by 6 bases. CDR3 length: 15 residues. Looked up from germline, CDR1 is SEHNR and CDR2 is FQNEAQ (reference sequence).

The chain uses TRBV30 and TRBJ1-1, with D unclear. The length of the CDR3 is 15 residues. Germline V gene lookup returns CDR1 GTSNPN and CDR2 SVGIG (reference sequence). Deletions cut 2 bases from V and 0 bases from J, with 13 bases between. In DNA form, the CDR3 reads TGTGCCTGGAGTCCCACCGGCAGAATGAACACTGAAGCTTTCTTT. This translates into CAWSPTGRMNTEAFF.